The clone carrying this T cell receptor beta chain was picked up a small number of times. Its antigen is undetermined. Trimming at V came to 3 bases and at J to 7 bases, leaving 7 bases not matched to a gene. Germline loops: CDR1 LNHDA, CDR2 SQIVND (reference sequence). The length of the CDR3 is 16 residues. This sample is drawn from a study of Tregs in tolerant kidney transplant recipients. The overall study: Antibodies separated recipient from donor cells.

Regarding the study as a whole: Activated donor B cell expansion appeared to reveal the most relevant donor-specific TCRbeta repertoire.

This table comes from immunoSEQ multiplex PCR, and its TCRdb copy is limited to in-frame clones, with some not included. This table has some 18,000 clones, roughly two thirds appearing once. The sequenced sample was Tregs from blood cultured with allogeneic cells. The gene calls are TRBV19 and TRBJ1-5; the match to TRBD1 covers 12 bases. The sequence was collected from a human donor in good health. CDR3 sequence reads: CASSIRGQGAGQPQHF. The CDR3 coding sequence is TGTGCCAGTAGTATCCGGGGACAGGGGGCCGGGCAGCCCCAGCATTTT.